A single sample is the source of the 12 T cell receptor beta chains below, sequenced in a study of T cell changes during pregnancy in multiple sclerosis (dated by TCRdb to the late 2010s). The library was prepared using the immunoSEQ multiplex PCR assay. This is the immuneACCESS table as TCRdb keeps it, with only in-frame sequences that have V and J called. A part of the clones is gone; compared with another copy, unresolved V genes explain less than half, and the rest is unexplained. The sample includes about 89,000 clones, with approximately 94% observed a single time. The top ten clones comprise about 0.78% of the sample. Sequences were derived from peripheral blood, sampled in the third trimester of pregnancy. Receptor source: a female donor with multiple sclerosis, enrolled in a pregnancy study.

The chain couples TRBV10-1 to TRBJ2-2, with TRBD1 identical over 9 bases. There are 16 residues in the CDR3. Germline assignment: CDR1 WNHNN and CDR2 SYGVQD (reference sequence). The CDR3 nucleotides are TGCGCAAGGGGGACAGGGACTGGAACTTACACCGGGGAGCTGTTTTTT. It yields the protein CARGTGTGTYTGELFF.

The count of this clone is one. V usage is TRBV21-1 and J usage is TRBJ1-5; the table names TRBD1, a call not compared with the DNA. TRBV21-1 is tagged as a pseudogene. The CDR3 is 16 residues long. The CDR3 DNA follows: TGTGCCAGCAGCAAAGAGGCCAGGGGGATTAATCAGCCCCAGCATTTT. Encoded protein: CASSKEARGINQPQHF.

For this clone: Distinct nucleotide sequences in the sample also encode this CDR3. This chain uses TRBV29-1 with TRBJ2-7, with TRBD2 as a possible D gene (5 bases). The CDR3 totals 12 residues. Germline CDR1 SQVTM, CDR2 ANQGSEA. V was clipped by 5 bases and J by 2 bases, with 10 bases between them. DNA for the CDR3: TGCAGCGTTAAGAGCGGTCCCTACGAGCAGTACTTC. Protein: CSVKSGPYEQYF.

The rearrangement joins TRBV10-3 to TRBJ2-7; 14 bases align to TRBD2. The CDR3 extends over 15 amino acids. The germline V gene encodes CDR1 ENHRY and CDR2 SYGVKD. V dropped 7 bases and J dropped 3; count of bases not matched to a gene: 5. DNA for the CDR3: TGTGCCATCAAGGGGGGACTAGCGGGAGTCTACGAGCAGTACTTC. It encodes CAIKGGLAGVYEQYF.

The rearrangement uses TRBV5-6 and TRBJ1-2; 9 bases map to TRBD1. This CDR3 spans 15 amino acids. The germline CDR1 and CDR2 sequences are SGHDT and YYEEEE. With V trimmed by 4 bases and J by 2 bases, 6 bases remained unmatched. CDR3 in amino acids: CASSPIQGANYGYTF. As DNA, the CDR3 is TGTGCCAGCAGCCCTATACAGGGGGCGAACTATGGCTACACCTTC. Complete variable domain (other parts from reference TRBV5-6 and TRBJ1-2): DAGVTQSPTHLIKTRGQQVTLRCSPKSGHDTVSWYQQALGQGPQFIFQYYEEEERQRGNFPDRFSGHQFPNYSSELNVNALLLGDSALYLCASSPIQGANYGYTFGSGTRLTVV.

The CDR3 region is CASSLLGLLKNTGELFF. The CDR3 DNA reads as TGCGCCAGCAGCTTGCTGGGACTCCTGAAGAACACCGGGGAGCTGTTTTTT. The rearrangement links TRBV5-1 to TRBJ2-2, with a weak D call TRBD2 (6 bases). Germline V CDR1 and CDR2: SGHRS, YFSETQ. There are 17 residues in the CDR3. Trimming removed 1 base at V and 1 base at J, with 14 bases between.

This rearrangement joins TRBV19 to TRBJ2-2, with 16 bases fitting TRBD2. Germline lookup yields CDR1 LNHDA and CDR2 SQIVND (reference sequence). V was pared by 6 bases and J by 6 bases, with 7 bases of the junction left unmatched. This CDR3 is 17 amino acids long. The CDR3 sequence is CASSQGLAGGPAGELFF. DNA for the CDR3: TGTGCCAGTAGCCAGGGACTAGCGGGAGGGCCTGCCGGGGAGCTGTTTTTT.

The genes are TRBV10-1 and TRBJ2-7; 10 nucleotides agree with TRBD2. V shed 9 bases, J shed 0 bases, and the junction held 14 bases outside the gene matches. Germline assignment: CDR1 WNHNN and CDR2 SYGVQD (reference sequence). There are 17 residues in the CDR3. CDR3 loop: CARLPLTSGRASYEQYF. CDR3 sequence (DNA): TGCGCCAGGTTACCCCTCACGAGCGGGAGGGCCTCCTACGAGCAGTACTTC.

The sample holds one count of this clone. The CDR3 reads CASSGGRGNTGELFF. Written as DNA, the CDR3 is TGTGCCAGCAGCGGCGGGAGGGGGAACACCGGGGAGCTGTTTTTT. The chain has TRBV7-9 and TRBJ2-2, with 9 bases matching TRBD2. Germline CDR1 and CDR2: SEHNR and FQNEAQ (reference sequence). V gave up 5 bases and J gave up 1 base; unmatched junction bases: 2. The CDR3 sequence is 15 residues long.

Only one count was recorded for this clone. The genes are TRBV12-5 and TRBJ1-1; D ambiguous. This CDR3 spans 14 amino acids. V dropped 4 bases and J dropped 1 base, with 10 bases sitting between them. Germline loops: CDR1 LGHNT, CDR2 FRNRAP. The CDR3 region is CASGSSGRNTEAFF. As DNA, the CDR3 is TGTGCTAGTGGTTCTTCCGGGAGGAACACTGAAGCTTTCTTT.

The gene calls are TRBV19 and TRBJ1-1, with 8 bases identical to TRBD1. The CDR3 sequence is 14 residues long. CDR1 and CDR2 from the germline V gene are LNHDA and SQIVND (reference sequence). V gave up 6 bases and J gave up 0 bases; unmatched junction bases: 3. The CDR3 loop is CASSPDRVNTEAFF. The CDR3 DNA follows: TGTGCCAGTAGCCCGGACAGGGTGAACACTGAAGCTTTCTTT.

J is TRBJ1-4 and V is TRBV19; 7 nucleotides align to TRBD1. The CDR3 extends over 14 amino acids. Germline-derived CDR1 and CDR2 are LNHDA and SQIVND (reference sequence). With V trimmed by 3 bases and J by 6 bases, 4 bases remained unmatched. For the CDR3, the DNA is TGTGCCAGTAGTATCCCAGGGGGTTATGAAAAACTGTTTTTT. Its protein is CASSIPGGYEKLFF. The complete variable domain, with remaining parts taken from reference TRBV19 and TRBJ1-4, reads DGGITQSPKYLFRKEGQNVTLSCEQNLNHDAMYWYRQDPGQGLRLIYYSQIVNDFQKGDIAEGYSVSREKKESFPLTVTSAQKNPTAFYLCASSIPGGYEKLFFGSGTQLSVL.